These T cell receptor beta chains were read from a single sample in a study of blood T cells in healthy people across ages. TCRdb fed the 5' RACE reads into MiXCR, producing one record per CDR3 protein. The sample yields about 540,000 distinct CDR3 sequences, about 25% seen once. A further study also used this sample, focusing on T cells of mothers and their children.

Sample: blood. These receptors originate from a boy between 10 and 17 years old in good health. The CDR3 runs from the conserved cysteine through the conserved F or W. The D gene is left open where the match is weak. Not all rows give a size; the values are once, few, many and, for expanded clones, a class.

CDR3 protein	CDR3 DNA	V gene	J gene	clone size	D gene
CASSSASELEGTDTQYF	TGTGCCAGCAGCTCGGCATCGGAGCTCGAGGGGACAGATACGCAGTATTTT	TRBV7-6	TRBJ2-3	few	-
CSALGGGKDGYTF	TGCAGTGCTTTAGGGGGCGGAAAGGATGGCTACACCTTC	TRBV20-1	TRBJ1-2	many	TRBD1
CTSSRPPDTQYF	TGTACCAGCAGCCGCCCTCCGGATACGCAGTATTTT	TRBV6-2/TRBV6-3	TRBJ2-3	-	-
CASSQDRDYGYTF	TGTGCCAGCAGCCAGGACAGGGACTATGGCTACACCTTC	TRBV6-6	TRBJ1-2	many	TRBD1
CASSRMQETQYF	TGTGCCAGCAGCCGGATGCAAGAGACCCAGTACTTC	TRBV2	TRBJ2-5	many	-
CASSLLPVLIAKNIQYF	TGTGCCAGCAGCTTACTTCCGGTTCTCATAGCCAAAAACATTCAGTACTTC	TRBV7-8	TRBJ2-4	few	-
CASSLGAQGFHGYTF	TGTGCCAGCAGTTTAGGGGCACAGGGGTTCCATGGCTACACCTTC	TRBV27	TRBJ1-2	-	TRBD1
CASSLNGNGYTF	TGCGCCAGCAGCTTAAACGGGAACGGCTACACCTTC	TRBV5-1	TRBJ1-2	-	-
CAISDRGPADQPQHF	TGTGCCATCAGTGACAGGGGGCCCGCGGATCAGCCCCAGCATTTT	TRBV10-3	TRBJ1-5	-	TRBD1
CASRIGQNQETQYF	TGTGCCAGCAGGATCGGACAGAACCAAGAGACCCAGTACTTC	TRBV12-3/TRBV12-4	TRBJ2-5	few	-
CSVLGGRNEQYF	TGCAGCGTTTTGGGGGGGCGAAACGAGCAGTACTTC	TRBV29-1	TRBJ2-7	-	-
CASSGNRVNSYEQYF	TGTGCCAGCAGTGGGAACAGGGTCAACTCCTACGAGCAGTACTTC	TRBV28	TRBJ2-7	-	-
CASSLASRGPEGSNQPQHF	TGTGCCAGCAGCTTAGCGAGTCGGGGACCGGAGGGGAGCAATCAGCCCCAGCATTTT	TRBV7-6	TRBJ1-5	-	-
CASSWAGNEKLFF	TGCGCCAGCAGCTGGGCCGGGAATGAAAAACTGTTTTTT	TRBV5-1	TRBJ1-4	-	-
CASSFGTGTSYGYTF	TGTGCCAGCAGCTTCGGTACAGGGACGAGTTATGGCTACACCTTC	TRBV7-9	TRBJ1-2	-	-
CSVARDTTPTDTQYF	TGCAGCGTTGCCCGGGACACCACCCCCACAGATACGCAGTATTTT	TRBV29-1	TRBJ2-3	once	-
CASSSGDSGSYNEQFF	TGCGCCAGCAGTTCGGGGGATAGCGGCTCCTACAATGAGCAGTTCTTC	TRBV27	TRBJ2-1	-	-
CSALDFRAHNEQFF	TGCAGTGCCCTAGATTTTAGGGCCCACAATGAGCAGTTCTTC	TRBV20-1	TRBJ2-1	-	-
CASSLVYTSGSSYNEQFF	TGTGCCAGCAGCTTAGTATATACTAGCGGGAGCTCCTACAATGAGCAGTTCTTC	TRBV7-2	TRBJ2-1	few	TRBD2
CATSATDQETQYF	TGTGCCACCAGTGCTACAGACCAAGAGACCCAGTACTTC	TRBV24-1	TRBJ2-5	-	-
CASLMLWGHTEAFF	TGTGCCAGCCTGATGCTCTGGGGCCACACTGAAGCTTTCTTT	TRBV6-2/TRBV6-3	TRBJ1-1	-	-
CASSGLDSMNTEAFF	TGTGCCAGCAGTGGGCTGGATTCGATGAACACTGAAGCTTTCTTT	TRBV28	TRBJ1-1	-	-
CASSYHSERIYGYTF	TGTGCCAGCAGTTATCATTCCGAGCGTATCTATGGCTACACCTTC	TRBV6-2/TRBV6-3	TRBJ1-2	-	-
CASSPNLRGSSYNEQFF	TGCGCCAGCAGCCCCAACCTCAGGGGGAGCTCCTACAATGAGCAGTTCTTC	TRBV4-1	TRBJ2-1	-	TRBD1
CSVDPTRDTQYF	TGCAGCGTGGATCCCACCCGAGATACGCAGTATTTT	TRBV29-1	TRBJ2-3	few	-
CASSQGLAETQYF	TGTGCCAGCAGCCAGGGACTAGCGGAGACCCAGTACTTC	TRBV7-2	TRBJ2-5	few	TRBD2
CASSLDVGRASSYEQYF	TGTGCCAGCAGCTTAGATGTAGGGCGGGCCAGCTCCTACGAGCAGTACTTC	TRBV11-2	TRBJ2-7	-	-
CASSYWGGTSGVLEQFF	TGTGCCAGCAGTTACTGGGGTGGGACTAGCGGGGTACTCGAGCAGTTCTTC	TRBV6-2/TRBV6-3	TRBJ2-1	-	TRBD2
CASSARRETVEQFF	TGTGCCAGCAGCGCCCGTCGGGAGACCGTTGAGCAGTTCTTC	TRBV11-2	TRBJ2-1	few	-
CASSVAAGANYEQYF	TGTGCCAGCAGCGTAGCCGCAGGGGCCAACTACGAGCAGTACTTC	TRBV9	TRBJ2-7	few	-
CASSLLAVDEQFF	TGTGCCAGCAGTTTACTAGCGGTTGATGAGCAGTTCTTC	TRBV28	TRBJ2-1	-	TRBD2
CASSFQGGATNEKLFF	TGCGCCAGCAGCTTTCAGGGAGGAGCGACTAATGAAAAACTGTTTTTT	TRBV4-3	TRBJ1-4	few	-
CASSPGGNQEAQYF	TGTGCCAGCTCACCAGGGGGGAACCAAGAGGCCCAGTACTTC	TRBV18	TRBJ2-5	few	-
CSARESDNEQFF	TGCAGTGCTAGAGAATCCGACAATGAGCAGTTCTTC	TRBV20-1	TRBJ2-1	-	-
CASSLQTTQTSGVPYEQYF	TGTGCCAGCAGCTTACAAACGACGCAGACTAGCGGGGTTCCCTACGAGCAGTACTTC	TRBV7-9	TRBJ2-7	few	TRBD2
CSVGGVQARSNEQFF	TGCAGCGTTGGAGGAGTACAGGCCCGCAGCAATGAGCAGTTCTTC	TRBV29-1	TRBJ2-1	-	-
CASSLVTGSGNTEAFF	TGTGCCAGCAGTTTGGTGACAGGGAGTGGGAACACTGAAGCTTTCTTT	TRBV12-3/TRBV12-4	TRBJ1-1	-	TRBD1
CASSYGLAEQETQYF	TGTGCCAGCAGTTACGGTTTGGCGGAACAAGAGACCCAGTACTTC	TRBV6-2/TRBV6-3	TRBJ2-5	-	-
CSARDPGGNQPQHF	TGCAGTGCTAGAGATCCAGGGGGCAATCAGCCCCAGCATTTT	TRBV20-1	TRBJ1-5	-	-
CAWSVRYGYTF	TGTGCCTGGAGTGTACGCTATGGCTACACCTTC	TRBV30	TRBJ1-2	-	-
CASSYSHGAKNIQYF	TGTGCCAGCAGTTACTCCCACGGAGCCAAAAACATTCAGTACTTC	TRBV6-6	TRBJ2-4	few	-
CATSEGQGIGGYTF	TGTGCCACCAGTGAAGGACAGGGGATCGGTGGCTACACCTTC	TRBV24-1	TRBJ1-2	few	TRBD1
CASSWGGGPNEKLFF	TGTGCCAGCAGCTGGGGAGGCGGTCCTAATGAAAAACTGTTTTTT	TRBV5-6	TRBJ1-4	-	-
CASSIPPANYGYTF	TGTGCCAGTAGTATCCCGCCCGCGAACTATGGCTACACCTTC	TRBV19	TRBJ1-2	-	-
CASKRGGSGGANVLTF	TGTGCCAGCAAGCGCGGGGGTTCAGGAGGGGCCAACGTCCTGACTTTC	TRBV2	TRBJ2-6	-	TRBD2